The clone carrying this T cell receptor (beta chain) was counted many times. This specimen belongs to a study of T cells in Graves' hyperthyroidism and ophthalmopathy. TCR beta CDR3 region amplification was performed from RNA transcripts. The HTBI primer set drove a first-round RT-PCR of the TCR CDR3. TCRdb reprocessed the multiplex PCR reads via MiXCR and lists one record per CDR3 protein. Of 380,000 or so distinct CDR3 sequences in the sample, about 18% were seen once. The germline CDR1 and CDR2 sequences are SGHRS and YFSETQ. The CDR3 is made up of 11 amino acids. V lost 0 bases, J lost 6 bases, and 4 bases lay in between. The authors took PBMCs from 10 ml fresh peripheral blood.

The sequencing input was blood. The sequence came from a woman between 18 and 29 years old with Graves' hyperthyroidism. The V call is TRBV5-1, the J call TRBJ2-7; D call uncertain. CDR3 protein: CASSLGIEQYF. For the CDR3, the DNA is TGCGCCAGCAGCTTGGGAATCGAGCAGTACTTC.